This paragraph reports one T cell receptor beta chain. These data come from a study of technical replicates of blood from a handful of donors. Sequenced by immunoSEQ multiplex PCR; TCRdb stores in-frame clones only, minus some. The sample shows about 98,000 clones, 95% of them seen only once. The material sequenced was T cells isolated from PBMCs. The TCR comes from a human donor in good health.

The CDR3 DNA is TGTGCCAGCAGAGTAATTACAGGGGCAAAGGAGACCCAGTACTTC. It is translated as CASRVITGAKETQYF. The V call is TRBV5-5, the J call TRBJ2-5, with 7 bases identical to TRBD1. Germline CDR1 and CDR2: SGHKS and YYEKEE (reference sequence). V gave up 5 bases and J gave up 5 bases; unmatched junction bases: 12. This CDR3 region has 15 residues.